These 2 T cell receptor beta chains share one sample of origin, sequenced in a study of cytomegalovirus exposure and HLA in healthy donors. PCR was performed using 60 Vbeta and 13 Jbeta primers. Generated by immunoSEQ multiplex PCR, the TCRdb table keeps only in-frame clones and is missing some. The sample includes roughly 100,000 clones, 65% to 80% of them seen just once. The sample was PBMCs. Receptor source: a man aged 55 to 69 in good health and CMV-seronegative.

This clone appeared a single time. J is TRBJ1-4 and V is TRBV4-2; 8 bases line up with TRBD1. Germline CDR1 LGHNA, CDR2 YNFKEQ. Trimming removed 4 bases from V and 5 bases from J; junction bases left unmatched: 9. This CDR3 comprises 16 residues. The CDR3 sequence: CASSRLSGQGNEKLFF. CDR3 in DNA: TGTGCCAGCAGCCGTTTGTCAGGACAGGGCAATGAAAAACTGTTTTTT.

Notes on this clone: The junction departs from the called germline gene at one end, perhaps through a read error. The chain recombines TRBV19 with TRBJ2-2; a possible D gene is TRBD1 (5 bases). Germline lookup yields CDR1 LNHDA and CDR2 SQIVND (reference sequence). This CDR3 has 14 residues. CDR3 sequence reads: CASRWQGNSGELFF. DNA of the CDR3: TGTGCCAGTAGGTGGCAGGGCAACAGCGGGGAGCTGTTTTTT.